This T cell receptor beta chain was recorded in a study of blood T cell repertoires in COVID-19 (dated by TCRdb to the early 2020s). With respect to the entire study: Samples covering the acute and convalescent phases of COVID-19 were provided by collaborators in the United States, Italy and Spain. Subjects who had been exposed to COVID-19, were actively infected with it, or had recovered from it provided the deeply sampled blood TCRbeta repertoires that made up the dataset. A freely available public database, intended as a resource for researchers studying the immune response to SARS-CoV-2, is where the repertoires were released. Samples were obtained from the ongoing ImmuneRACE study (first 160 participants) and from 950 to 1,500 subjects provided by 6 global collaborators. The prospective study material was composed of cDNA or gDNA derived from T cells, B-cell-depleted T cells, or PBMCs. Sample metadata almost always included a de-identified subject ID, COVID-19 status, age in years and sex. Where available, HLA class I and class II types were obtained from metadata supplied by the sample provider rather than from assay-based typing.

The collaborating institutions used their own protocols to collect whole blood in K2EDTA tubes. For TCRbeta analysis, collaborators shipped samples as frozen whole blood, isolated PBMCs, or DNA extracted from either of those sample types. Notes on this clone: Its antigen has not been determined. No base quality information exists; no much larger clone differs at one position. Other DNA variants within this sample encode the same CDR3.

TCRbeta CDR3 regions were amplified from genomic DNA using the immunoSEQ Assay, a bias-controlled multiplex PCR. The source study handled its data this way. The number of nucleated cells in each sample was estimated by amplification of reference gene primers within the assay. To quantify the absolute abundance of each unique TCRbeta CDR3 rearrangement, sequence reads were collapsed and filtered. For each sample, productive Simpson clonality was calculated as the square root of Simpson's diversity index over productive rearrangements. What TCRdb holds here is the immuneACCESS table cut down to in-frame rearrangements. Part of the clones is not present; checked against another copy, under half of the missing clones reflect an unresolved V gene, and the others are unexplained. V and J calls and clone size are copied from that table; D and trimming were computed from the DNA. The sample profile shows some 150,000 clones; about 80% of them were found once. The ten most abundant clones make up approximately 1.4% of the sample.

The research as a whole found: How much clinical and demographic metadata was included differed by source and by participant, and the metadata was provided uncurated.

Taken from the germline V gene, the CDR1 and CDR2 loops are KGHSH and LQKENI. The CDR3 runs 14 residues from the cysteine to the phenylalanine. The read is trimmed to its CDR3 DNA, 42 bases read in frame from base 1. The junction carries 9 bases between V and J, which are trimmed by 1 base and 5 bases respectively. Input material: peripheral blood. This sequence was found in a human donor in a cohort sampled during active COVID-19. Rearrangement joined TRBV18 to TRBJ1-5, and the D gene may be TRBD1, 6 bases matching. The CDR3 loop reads CASSPLRGDQPQHF. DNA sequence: TGTGCCAGCTCACCACTCAGGGGAGATCAGCCCCAGCATTTT. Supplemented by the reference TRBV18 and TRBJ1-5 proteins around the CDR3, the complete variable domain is NAGVMQNPRHLVRRRGQEARLRCSPMKGHSHVYWYRQLPEEGLKFMVYLQKENIIDESGMPKERFSAEFPKEGPSILRIQQVVRGDSAAYFCASSPLRGDQPQHFGDGTRLSIL.